Described below is a single T cell receptor beta chain sequence and its context. Its antigen is unknown. A read error may account for a junction end that differs from germline. The sample is drawn from a study of T cell responses to AZD1222 COVID-19 vaccine. Study results and limitations: Mostly white British, mostly female donors; authors suggested clonal diversity may be underestimated. Only a handful of AZD1222 recipients, more than five in all, had baseline seropositivity. Sampled repertoires all dated from after the peak T cell response.

The table came from immunoSEQ multiplex PCR; TCRdb's copy has only in-frame clones and leaves some out. The sample includes 150,000 or so clones, around nine tenths seen only once; the top ten take 15% to 20%. Specimen: peripheral blood, collected on day 0 of AZD1222 vaccination. The receptor comes from an adult in good health.

CDR3 DNA: TGTGCTAGCAGCTTAGAGTCGGGGTTCGGTGGGAAAGATACGCAGTATTTT. This codes for CASSLESGFGGKDTQYF. V and J are TRBV7-7 and TRBJ2-3; D possibly corresponds to TRBD2 (5 bases). The CDR3 length is 17 residues. The germline V gene encodes CDR1 SSHAT and CDR2 FNYEAQ (reference sequence).